This T cell receptor (beta chain) stems from a study of graft-versus-host responses after intestinal transplantation. Turning to the study itself: Isolated intestinal, liver-intestinal, or multivisceral transplants were what recipients had. Among the recipients, all got anti-thymocyte globulin induction and then tacrolimus and steroids for around 3 years. Findings and caveats of the study: Some patients had graft-donor T cell macrochimerism, and their allografts showed high graft-versus-host to host-versus-graft clonal ratios. Peak GvH clone levels in circulation were associated with early post-transplant HvG declines.

The data were produced by immunoSEQ multiplex PCR, yet TCRdb's version contains in-frame clones alone and is incomplete. Altogether tens of thousands of clones are present, 85% to 90% being singletons, with the ten largest covering roughly 0.37%. Points on this clone: What it recognizes is unknown.

The sample was unstimulated CD4+ T cells sorted from spleen or lymph node cells, taken before intestinal transplant. The sequence was collected from a human donor who received an intestinal transplant.

CDR3 residues: CATSREGRGLTF. As DNA, the CDR3 is TGTGCCACCAGCAGAGAGGGGCGGGGGTTAACCTTC. The chain carries TRBV15 and TRBJ1-2; a weak D match, TRBD1 (5 bases). CDR1 LNHNV and CDR2 YYDKDF come from the germline V gene (reference sequence). The CDR3 extends over 12 amino acids. V was trimmed by 0 bases and J by 14 bases, leaving 13 bases between them.